Listed below are T cell receptor beta chains from one sample, sequenced in a study of blood T cell repertoires in COVID-19. Sequenced by immunoSEQ multiplex PCR; TCRdb stores in-frame clones only, minus some. The profile shows some 270,000 clones, 70% to 90% of them singletons. The specimen was peripheral blood. The receptors derive from a human donor with COVID-19, enrolled during active disease. The donor label of this sample is uncertain. CDR3s include the opening cysteine and the closing phenylalanine or tryptophan. Each record gives: D gene, clone size, J gene, V gene, CDR3 DNA, CDR3 protein. D genes are given only for firm matches. Expanded clones are given a class, and other clones once, few, many or no size at all.

d_gene: TRBD1; abundance: NA; j_gene: TRBJ1-6; v_gene: TRBV7-8; CDR3nt: TGTGCCAGCAGCTTAACCATGACAGGGGGTAATTCACCCCTCCACTTT; CDR3aa: CASSLTMTGGNSPLHF
d_gene: NA; abundance: NA; j_gene: TRBJ2-1; v_gene: TRBV4-1; CDR3nt: TGCGCCAGCAGCCAAGGACGGCTAGCGAGGAATGAGCAGTTCTTC; CDR3aa: CASSQGRLARNEQFF
d_gene: NA; abundance: NA; j_gene: TRBJ1-2; v_gene: TRBV6-6; CDR3nt: TGTGCCAGCACAGGATCCCTGGTCTATGGCTACACCTTC; CDR3aa: CASTGSLVYGYTF
d_gene: TRBD1; abundance: few; j_gene: TRBJ2-7; v_gene: TRBV5-1; CDR3nt: TGCGCCAGCAGCTTGGAGGGGACAGGGTGGTACGAGCAGTACTTC; CDR3aa: CASSLEGTGWYEQYF
d_gene: NA; abundance: NA; j_gene: TRBJ1-2; v_gene: TRBV6-5; CDR3nt: TGTGCCAGCAGTTACGGGGTAGGAGGCTATGGCTACACCTTC; CDR3aa: CASSYGVGGYGYTF
d_gene: TRBD2; abundance: NA; j_gene: TRBJ2-1; v_gene: TRBV10-3; CDR3nt: TGTGCCATCAGTCCCGAAAGGCGGGAGACGGGCAATGAGCAGTTCTTC; CDR3aa: CAISPERRETGNEQFF
d_gene: NA; abundance: once; j_gene: TRBJ2-1; v_gene: TRBV7-2; CDR3nt: TGTGCCAGCAGCTTAAGCGAGAGCGGCGAGCAGTTCTTC; CDR3aa: CASSLSESGEQFF
d_gene: NA; abundance: few; j_gene: TRBJ1-4; v_gene: TRBV7-8; CDR3nt: TGTGCCAGCAGCTTAGCAGGGGAGGGTAATGAAAAACTGTTTTTT; CDR3aa: CASSLAGEGNEKLFF
d_gene: TRBD2; abundance: once; j_gene: TRBJ2-1; v_gene: TRBV4-2; CDR3nt: TGTGCCAGCAGCCAAGATTACCCGGGGGGTACGGATGAGCAGTTCTTC; CDR3aa: CASSQDYPGGTDEQFF
d_gene: NA; abundance: NA; j_gene: TRBJ2-1; v_gene: TRBV6-2/TRBV6-3; CDR3nt: TGTGCCAGCAGCCCTACCCTGGCGGGTGAGCAGTTCTTC; CDR3aa: CASSPTLAGEQFF
d_gene: NA; abundance: NA; j_gene: TRBJ1-1; v_gene: TRBV7-8; CDR3nt: TGTGCCAGCAGCGCCGCTCGAGGCATGAACACTGAAGCTTTCTTT; CDR3aa: CASSAARGMNTEAFF
d_gene: NA; abundance: few; j_gene: TRBJ1-4; v_gene: TRBV12-3/TRBV12-4; CDR3nt: TGTGCCAGCAGTTTGGGCAGCAATGAAAAACTGTTTTTT; CDR3aa: CASSLGSNEKLFF
d_gene: TRBD1; abundance: NA; j_gene: TRBJ1-4; v_gene: TRBV30; CDR3nt: TGTGCCTGGGCCCGGGACAGGGAAGCTAATGAAAAACTGTTTTTT; CDR3aa: CAWARDREANEKLFF
d_gene: TRBD1; abundance: NA; j_gene: TRBJ2-1; v_gene: TRBV5-8; CDR3nt: TGTGCCAGCAGCATTGGGACAGCCTTCAATGAGCAGTTCTTC; CDR3aa: CASSIGTAFNEQFF
d_gene: NA; abundance: NA; j_gene: TRBJ1-5; v_gene: TRBV6-1; CDR3nt: TGTGCCAGCAGTGAACAAGGGGGTGGGCAGTATGGAGGGCCCCAGCATTTT; CDR3aa: CASSEQGGGQYGGPQHF
d_gene: TRBD1; abundance: NA; j_gene: TRBJ2-3; v_gene: TRBV5-1; CDR3nt: TGCGCCAGCAGCTCCCCACAGGGGGCGAAAGATACGCAGTATTTT; CDR3aa: CASSSPQGAKDTQYF
d_gene: NA; abundance: NA; j_gene: TRBJ1-2; v_gene: TRBV30; CDR3nt: TGTGCCTGGACTCCAGGGCCTAACTATGGCTACACCTTC; CDR3aa: CAWTPGPNYGYTF
d_gene: TRBD1; abundance: once; j_gene: TRBJ1-5; v_gene: TRBV19; CDR3nt: TGTGCCAGTAGTCCGGGACAGGGTATCATTGGGAGTAGCAATCAGCCCCAGCATTTT; CDR3aa: CASSPGQGIIGSSNQPQHF
d_gene: TRBD1; abundance: NA; j_gene: TRBJ1-3; v_gene: TRBV7-6; CDR3nt: TGTGCCAGCAGCTTAAATACAGGGGGCGAGTTCCTATATTTT; CDR3aa: CASSLNTGGEFLYF
d_gene: NA; abundance: NA; j_gene: TRBJ2-4; v_gene: TRBV27; CDR3nt: TGTGCCAGCGGAGGGACAGCCCAAAACATTCAGTACTTC; CDR3aa: CASGGTAQNIQYF
d_gene: TRBD1; abundance: NA; j_gene: TRBJ1-4; v_gene: TRBV10-3; CDR3nt: TGTGCCATCAGTGGAGGACAGGGGCCAACTAATGAAAAACTGTTTTTT; CDR3aa: CAISGGQGPTNEKLFF
d_gene: TRBD1; abundance: NA; j_gene: TRBJ1-2; v_gene: TRBV27; CDR3nt: TGTGCCAGCAGCCCGGACAGGGGGGGCTATGGCTACACCTTC; CDR3aa: CASSPDRGGYGYTF
d_gene: NA; abundance: NA; j_gene: TRBJ1-4; v_gene: TRBV30; CDR3nt: TGTGCCTGGAGTCAATTGGGGCAGGAAAAACTGTTTTTT; CDR3aa: CAWSQLGQEKLFF
d_gene: TRBD1; abundance: NA; j_gene: TRBJ1-4; v_gene: TRBV19; CDR3nt: TGTGCCAGTAGTGGGACAGGGGATGAAAAACTGTTTTTT; CDR3aa: CASSGTGDEKLFF
d_gene: NA; abundance: NA; j_gene: TRBJ2-3; v_gene: TRBV2; CDR3nt: TGTGCCAGCACTAGAAATGGACAGAACACAGATACGCAGTATTTT; CDR3aa: CASTRNGQNTDTQYF
d_gene: NA; abundance: NA; j_gene: TRBJ1-4; v_gene: TRBV10-1; CDR3nt: TGCGCCAGCAGTGAAGGGGGTCTCGCTAATGAAAAACTGTTTTTT; CDR3aa: CASSEGGLANEKLFF
d_gene: NA; abundance: NA; j_gene: TRBJ1-1; v_gene: TRBV28; CDR3nt: TGTGCCAGCAGTCCTGGATCGGGGGGCACTGAAGCTTTCTTT; CDR3aa: CASSPGSGGTEAFF
d_gene: NA; abundance: NA; j_gene: TRBJ1-2; v_gene: TRBV3-1/TRBV3-2; CDR3nt: TGTGCCAGCAGCCAAGATTTGGCTTCAAACTATGGCTACACCTTC; CDR3aa: CASSQDLASNYGYTF
d_gene: TRBD1; abundance: few; j_gene: TRBJ1-1; v_gene: TRBV11-3; CDR3nt: TGTGCCAGCAGTTTAAGGACAGGATCCACGAACACTGAAGCTTTCTTT; CDR3aa: CASSLRTGSTNTEAFF
d_gene: NA; abundance: few; j_gene: TRBJ1-1; v_gene: TRBV27; CDR3nt: TGTGCCAGCAGTGTGACCCTAGAGTCTGAAGCTTTCTTT; CDR3aa: CASSVTLESEAFF
d_gene: TRBD1; abundance: once; j_gene: TRBJ1-1; v_gene: TRBV6-4; CDR3nt: TGTGCCAGCAGTGACGAATTTTCAAGCCGGGACAGGGGGCAGAACACTGAAGCTTTCTTT; CDR3aa: CASSDEFSSRDRGQNTEAFF
d_gene: TRBD1; abundance: few; j_gene: TRBJ2-7; v_gene: TRBV5-8; CDR3nt: TGTGCCAGCAGCTCCCGATGGGACAGCCAACAGCAGTACTTC; CDR3aa: CASSSRWDSQQQYF
d_gene: TRBD1; abundance: NA; j_gene: TRBJ2-7; v_gene: TRBV3-1/TRBV3-2; CDR3nt: TGTGCCAGCAGCCCAGGACAGGACCCTCGGGACGAGCAGTACTTC; CDR3aa: CASSPGQDPRDEQYF
d_gene: NA; abundance: NA; j_gene: TRBJ2-3; v_gene: TRBV4-3; CDR3nt: TGCGCCAGCAGCCAAGATTACGGGTATACGCAGTATTTT; CDR3aa: CASSQDYGYTQYF
d_gene: NA; abundance: many; j_gene: TRBJ2-7; v_gene: TRBV2; CDR3nt: TGTGCCAGCAGTGAAGTTTGGCAGGGAAACTACGAGCAGTACTTC; CDR3aa: CASSEVWQGNYEQYF
d_gene: TRBD1; abundance: NA; j_gene: TRBJ1-6; v_gene: TRBV7-9; CDR3nt: TGTGCCAGCAGCTTGGGACAGGGATATAATTCACCCCTCCACTTT; CDR3aa: CASSLGQGYNSPLHF
d_gene: NA; abundance: NA; j_gene: TRBJ1-6; v_gene: TRBV3-1/TRBV3-2; CDR3nt: TGTGCCAGCAGCCAAGGACAGAGGAACTCACCCCTCCACTTT; CDR3aa: CASSQGQRNSPLHF
d_gene: NA; abundance: NA; j_gene: TRBJ2-1; v_gene: TRBV19; CDR3nt: TGTGCCAGTAGTATGAGAGGGAGTGGGCAGTTCTTC; CDR3aa: CASSMRGSGQFF
d_gene: NA; abundance: NA; j_gene: TRBJ1-5; v_gene: TRBV28; CDR3nt: TGTGCCAGCAGTCAGATCAATCAGCCCCAGCATTTT; CDR3aa: CASSQINQPQHF
d_gene: TRBD2; abundance: NA; j_gene: TRBJ2-5; v_gene: TRBV5-1; CDR3nt: TGCGCCAGCAGTTCCGAGCAGTCTAGCGGCCGCAGGGAGACCCAGTACTTC; CDR3aa: CASSSEQSSGRRETQYF
d_gene: NA; abundance: NA; j_gene: TRBJ1-5; v_gene: TRBV28; CDR3nt: TGTGCCAGTGGACAGACTAATCAGCCCCAGCATTTT; CDR3aa: CASGQTNQPQHF
d_gene: NA; abundance: NA; j_gene: TRBJ2-1; v_gene: TRBV11-2; CDR3nt: TGTGCCAGCAGCTTAGTCTCACTAGCTCCCTACAATGAGCAGTTCTTC; CDR3aa: CASSLVSLAPYNEQFF
d_gene: TRBD1; abundance: NA; j_gene: TRBJ1-2; v_gene: TRBV28; CDR3nt: TGTGCCAGCAGTTTAAGACAGGGCTATGGCTACACCTTC; CDR3aa: CASSLRQGYGYTF
d_gene: NA; abundance: NA; j_gene: TRBJ2-1; v_gene: TRBV29-1; CDR3nt: TGCAGCGCGGACGGAGAATACAATGAGCAGTTCTTC; CDR3aa: CSADGEYNEQFF
d_gene: TRBD1; abundance: NA; j_gene: TRBJ2-7; v_gene: TRBV18; CDR3nt: TGTGCCAGCTCAGCCGGGACAGGAGAGCAGTACTTC; CDR3aa: CASSAGTGEQYF
d_gene: NA; abundance: once; j_gene: TRBJ2-7; v_gene: TRBV7-9; CDR3nt: TGTGCCAGCAGCTCAAACCCAGGGAAGGGCTACGAGCAGTACTTC; CDR3aa: CASSSNPGKGYEQYF
d_gene: NA; abundance: NA; j_gene: TRBJ1-2; v_gene: TRBV14; CDR3nt: TGTGCCAGCAGCTTTCTGATTACGGGTGGCTACACCTTC; CDR3aa: CASSFLITGGYTF
d_gene: TRBD1; abundance: NA; j_gene: TRBJ1-1; v_gene: TRBV6-5; CDR3nt: TGTGCCAGCAGTTCCCTCGGGACAGGGGGGGAGACTGAAGCTTTCTTT; CDR3aa: CASSSLGTGGETEAFF
d_gene: NA; abundance: NA; j_gene: TRBJ1-1; v_gene: TRBV21-1; CDR3nt: TGTGCCAGCAGTGATCACGGGACAGGGGAGTTGAACACTGAAGCTTTCTTT; CDR3aa: CASSDHGTGELNTEAFF
d_gene: TRBD1; abundance: NA; j_gene: TRBJ1-5; v_gene: TRBV29-1; CDR3nt: TGCAGCGTGCTGACAGGGATTGGTCAGCCCCAGCATTTT; CDR3aa: CSVLTGIGQPQHF
d_gene: TRBD2; abundance: NA; j_gene: TRBJ2-7; v_gene: TRBV9; CDR3nt: TGTGCCAGCAGCGTAGCTGTAGCGGGAGACTACGAGCAGTACTTC; CDR3aa: CASSVAVAGDYEQYF
d_gene: NA; abundance: NA; j_gene: TRBJ1-1; v_gene: TRBV19; CDR3nt: TGTGCCAGTAGTCCGACGTGGGGCCCGAACACTGAAGCTTTCTTT; CDR3aa: CASSPTWGPNTEAFF
d_gene: NA; abundance: NA; j_gene: TRBJ2-5; v_gene: TRBV5-1; CDR3nt: TGCGCCAGCTTAGGGGTACAGCAAGAGACCCAGTACTTC; CDR3aa: CASLGVQQETQYF
d_gene: TRBD2; abundance: NA; j_gene: TRBJ2-7; v_gene: TRBV11-3; CDR3nt: TGTGCCAGCAGCTCACGGACTAGCGGGAGCGGCGAGCAGTACTTC; CDR3aa: CASSSRTSGSGEQYF
d_gene: TRBD1; abundance: NA; j_gene: TRBJ2-5; v_gene: TRBV7-7; CDR3nt: TGTGCTAGCAGCCAGAGGACAGGAGGAGAGACCCAGTACTTC; CDR3aa: CASSQRTGGETQYF
d_gene: TRBD1; abundance: once; j_gene: TRBJ1-1; v_gene: TRBV9; CDR3nt: TGTGCCAGCAGCCGAAAGGGACAGCTGAACACTGAAGCTTTCTTT; CDR3aa: CASSRKGQLNTEAFF
d_gene: NA; abundance: NA; j_gene: TRBJ2-7; v_gene: TRBV4-2; CDR3nt: TGTGCCAGCAGCCAAGATTTTCCTACGACCTACGAGCAGTACTTC; CDR3aa: CASSQDFPTTYEQYF
d_gene: NA; abundance: few; j_gene: TRBJ1-4; v_gene: TRBV2; CDR3nt: TGTGCCAGCAGCGTAAGGAGGTACAGGGATAATGAAAAACTGTTTTTT; CDR3aa: CASSVRRYRDNEKLFF
d_gene: NA; abundance: NA; j_gene: TRBJ2-3; v_gene: TRBV9; CDR3nt: TGTGCCAGCAGCGCACGGTGGAGCACAGATACGCAGTATTTT; CDR3aa: CASSARWSTDTQYF